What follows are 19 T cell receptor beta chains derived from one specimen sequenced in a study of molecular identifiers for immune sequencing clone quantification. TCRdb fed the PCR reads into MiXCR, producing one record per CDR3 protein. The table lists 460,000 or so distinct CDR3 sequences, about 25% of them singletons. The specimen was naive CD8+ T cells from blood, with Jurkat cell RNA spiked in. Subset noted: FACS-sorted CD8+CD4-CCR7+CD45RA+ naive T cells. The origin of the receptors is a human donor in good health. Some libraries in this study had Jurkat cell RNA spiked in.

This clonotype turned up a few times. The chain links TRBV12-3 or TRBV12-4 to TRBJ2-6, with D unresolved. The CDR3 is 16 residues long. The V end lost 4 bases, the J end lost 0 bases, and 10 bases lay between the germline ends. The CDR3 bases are TGTGCCAGCAGTTACCGGGCCCCCTCTGGGGCCAACGTCCTGACTTTC. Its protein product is CASSYRAPSGANVLTF.

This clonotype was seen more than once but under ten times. CDR3 DNA: TGTGCCAGCAGGGGGGAATGGACAGGAGAAGAGACCCAGTACTTC. This sequence encodes CASRGEWTGEETQYF. The chain combines TRBV21-1 with TRBJ2-5; the D call TRBD1 from the table was never checked on the DNA. TRBV21-1 is labeled a pseudogene. The CDR3 is 15 amino acids.

This CDR3 reads CATSDPLRPQETQYF. CDR3 sequence (DNA): TGTGCCACCAGTGACCCCCTACGACCCCAAGAGACCCAGTACTTC. V and J are TRBV24-1 and TRBJ2-5; D gene ambiguous. Germline-derived CDR1 and CDR2 are KGHDR and SFDVKD. The CDR3 has 15 amino acids. V was clipped by 4 bases and J by 1 base, with 12 bases between them.

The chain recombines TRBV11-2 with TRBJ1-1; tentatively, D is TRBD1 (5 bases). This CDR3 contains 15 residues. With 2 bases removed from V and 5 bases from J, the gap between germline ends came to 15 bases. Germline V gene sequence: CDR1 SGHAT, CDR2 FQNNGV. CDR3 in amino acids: CASSLYGGGETEAFF. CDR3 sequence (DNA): TGTGCCAGCAGCTTATATGGGGGAGGCGAAACTGAAGCTTTCTTT.

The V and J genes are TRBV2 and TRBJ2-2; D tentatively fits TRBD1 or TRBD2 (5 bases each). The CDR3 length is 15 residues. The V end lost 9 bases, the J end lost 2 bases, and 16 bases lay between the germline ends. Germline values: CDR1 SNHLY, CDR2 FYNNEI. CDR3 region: CARKQAGANTGELFF. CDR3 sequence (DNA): TGTGCCAGGAAACAAGCCGGGGCTAACACCGGGGAGCTGTTTTTT.

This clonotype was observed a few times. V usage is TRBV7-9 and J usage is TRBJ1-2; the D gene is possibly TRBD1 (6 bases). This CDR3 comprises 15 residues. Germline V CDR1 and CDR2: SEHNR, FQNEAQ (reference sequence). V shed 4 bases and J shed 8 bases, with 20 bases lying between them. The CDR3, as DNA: TGTGCCAGCAGCTCCCCTACAGGGTTGGAAAACGGCTACACCTTC. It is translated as CASSSPTGLENGYTF.

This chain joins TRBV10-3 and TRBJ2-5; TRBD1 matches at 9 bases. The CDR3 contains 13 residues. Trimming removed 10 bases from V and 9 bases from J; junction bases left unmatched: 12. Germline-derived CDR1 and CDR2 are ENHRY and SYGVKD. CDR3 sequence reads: CATTGQGEEAQYF. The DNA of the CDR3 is TGTGCCACGACGGGACAGGGAGAGGAGGCCCAGTACTTC.

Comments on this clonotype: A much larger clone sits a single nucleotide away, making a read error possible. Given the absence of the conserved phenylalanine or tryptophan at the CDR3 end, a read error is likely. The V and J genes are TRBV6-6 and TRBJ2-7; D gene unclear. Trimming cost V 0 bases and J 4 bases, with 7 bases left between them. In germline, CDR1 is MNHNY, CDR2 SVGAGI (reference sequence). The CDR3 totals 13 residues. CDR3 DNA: TGTGCCAGCAGTTACTCGACGGTGTACGAGCAGTACCTC. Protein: CASSYSTVYEQYL.

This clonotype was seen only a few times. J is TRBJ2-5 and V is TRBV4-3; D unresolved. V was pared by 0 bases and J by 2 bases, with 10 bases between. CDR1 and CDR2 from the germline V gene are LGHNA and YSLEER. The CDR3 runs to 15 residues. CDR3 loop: CASSQDLREQETQYF. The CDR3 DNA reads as TGCGCCAGCAGCCAAGATCTTAGGGAACAAGAGACCCAGTACTTC.

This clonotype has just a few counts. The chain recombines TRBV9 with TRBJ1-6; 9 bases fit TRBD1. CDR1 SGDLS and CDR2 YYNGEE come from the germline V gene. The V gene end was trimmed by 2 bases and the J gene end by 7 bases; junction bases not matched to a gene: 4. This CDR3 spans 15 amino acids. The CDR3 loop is CASSVEGQGNSPLHF. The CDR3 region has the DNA TGTGCCAGCAGCGTGGAAGGACAGGGGAATTCACCCCTCCACTTT.

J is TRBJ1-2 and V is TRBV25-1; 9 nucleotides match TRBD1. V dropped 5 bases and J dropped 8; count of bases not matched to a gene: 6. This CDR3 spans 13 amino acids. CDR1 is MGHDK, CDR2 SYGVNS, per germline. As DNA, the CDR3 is TGTGCCAGCAGTCTAACAGGGGGCGGAGGCTACACCTTC. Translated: CASSLTGGGGYTF.

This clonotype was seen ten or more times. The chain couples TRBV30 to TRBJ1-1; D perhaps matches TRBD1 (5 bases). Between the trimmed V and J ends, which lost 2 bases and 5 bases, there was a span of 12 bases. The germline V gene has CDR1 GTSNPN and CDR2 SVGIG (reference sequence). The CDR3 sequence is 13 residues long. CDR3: CAWSLIGGTEAFF. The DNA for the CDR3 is TGTGCCTGGAGTCTAATCGGGGGAACTGAAGCTTTCTTT.

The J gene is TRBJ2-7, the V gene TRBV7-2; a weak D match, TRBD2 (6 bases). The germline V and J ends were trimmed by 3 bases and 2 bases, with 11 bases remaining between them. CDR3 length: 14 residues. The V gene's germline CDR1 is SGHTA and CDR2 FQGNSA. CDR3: CASSLDGLTYEQYF. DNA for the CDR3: TGTGCCAGCAGCTTGGACGGACTAACCTACGAGCAGTACTTC.

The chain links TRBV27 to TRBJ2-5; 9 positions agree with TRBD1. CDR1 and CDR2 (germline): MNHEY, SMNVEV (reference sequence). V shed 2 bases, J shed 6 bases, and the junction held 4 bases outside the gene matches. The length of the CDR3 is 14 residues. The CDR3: CASSLDRGWKTQYF. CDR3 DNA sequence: TGTGCCAGCAGTTTAGACAGGGGGTGGAAGACCCAGTACTTC.

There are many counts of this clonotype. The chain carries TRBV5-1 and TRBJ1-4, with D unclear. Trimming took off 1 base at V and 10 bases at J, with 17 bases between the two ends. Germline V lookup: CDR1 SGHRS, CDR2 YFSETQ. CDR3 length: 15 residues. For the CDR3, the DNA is TGCGCCAGCAGCTTGTCAGAGACACCGAGTGGAAAACTGTTTTTT. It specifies CASSLSETPSGKLFF.

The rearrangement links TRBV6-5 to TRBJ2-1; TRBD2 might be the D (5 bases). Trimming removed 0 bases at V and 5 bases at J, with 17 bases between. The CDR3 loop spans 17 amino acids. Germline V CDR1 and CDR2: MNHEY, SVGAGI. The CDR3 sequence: CASSYSRARPLDNEQFF. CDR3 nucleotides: TGTGCCAGCAGTTACTCGAGGGCCCGACCCCTTGACAATGAGCAGTTCTTC.

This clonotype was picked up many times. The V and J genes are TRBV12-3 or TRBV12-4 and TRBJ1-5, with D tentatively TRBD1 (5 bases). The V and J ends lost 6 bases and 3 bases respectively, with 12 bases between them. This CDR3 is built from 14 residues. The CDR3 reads CASSSGFSNQPQHF. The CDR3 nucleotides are TGTGCCAGCAGCTCAGGGTTTTCCAATCAGCCCCAGCATTTT.

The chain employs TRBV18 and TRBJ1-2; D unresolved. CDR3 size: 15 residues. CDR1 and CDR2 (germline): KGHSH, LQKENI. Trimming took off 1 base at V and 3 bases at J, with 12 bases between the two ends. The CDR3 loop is CASSPRRVTDYGYTF. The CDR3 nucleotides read TGTGCCAGCTCACCACGTCGCGTCACTGACTATGGCTACACCTTC.

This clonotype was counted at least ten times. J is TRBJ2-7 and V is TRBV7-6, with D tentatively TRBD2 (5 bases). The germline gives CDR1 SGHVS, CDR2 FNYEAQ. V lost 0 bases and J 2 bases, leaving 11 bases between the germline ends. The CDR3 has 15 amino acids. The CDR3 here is CASSLALGVPYEQYF. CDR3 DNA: TGTGCCAGCAGCTTAGCCCTCGGGGTCCCCTACGAGCAGTACTTC.